These 27 T cell receptor beta chains originate from one sample sequenced in a study of cytomegalovirus exposure and HLA in healthy donors. 13 Jbeta primers and 60 Vbeta primers were used for the PCR. Some clones are missing from TCRdb's copy, which holds only in-frame ones; the method was immunoSEQ multiplex PCR. The sample holds some 150,000 clones, about 86% seen once. Source material: PBMCs. The receptor source for this set is a woman in her twenties or thirties in good health and CMV-seronegative.

The genes are TRBV6-5 and TRBJ2-2; 9 nucleotides match TRBD1. The length of the CDR3 is 16 residues. The germline V gene has CDR1 MNHEY and CDR2 SVGAGI. Trimming cost V 4 bases and J 1 base; bases outside gene matches: 4. CDR3 amino acids: CASSWTGALNTGELFF. The DNA of the CDR3 is TGTGCCAGCAGTTGGACAGGGGCCCTGAACACCGGGGAGCTGTTTTTT.

The genes are TRBV30 and TRBJ1-5, with D perhaps TRBD1 (5 bases). CDR1 GTSNPN and CDR2 SVGIG come from the germline V gene (reference sequence). This CDR3 has 13 amino acids. Trimming left V 5 bases short and J 4 bases short, with 12 bases between. The CDR3: CAWGGTENQPQHF. The CDR3 coding sequence is TGTGCCTGGGGAGGGACGGAAAATCAGCCCCAGCATTTT.

The chain links TRBV7-9 to TRBJ2-1; 12 nucleotides align to TRBD2. The CDR3 sequence is 18 residues long. J lost 9 bases, V lost 5 bases, and 17 bases had no gene match. Germline-derived CDR1 and CDR2 are SEHNR and FQNEAQ (reference sequence). This CDR3 reads CASSIRGRRLAGVAEQFF. Here the CDR3 DNA reads TGTGCCAGCAGCATCAGGGGGCGAAGACTAGCGGGAGTGGCTGAGCAGTTCTTC. The whole variable domain, filled in from reference TRBV7-9 and TRBJ2-1, reads DTGVSQNPRHKITKRGQNVTFRCDPISEHNRLYWYRQTLGQGPEFLTYFQNEAQLEKSRLLSDRFSAERPKGSFSTLEIQRTEQGDSAMYLCASSIRGRRLAGVAEQFFGPGTRLTVL.

The chain uses TRBV9 and TRBJ1-3; no firm D call. With 4 bases removed from V and 0 bases from J, the gap between germline ends came to 14 bases. CDR1 SGDLS and CDR2 YYNGEE come from the germline V gene. The CDR3 totals 16 residues. For the CDR3, the DNA is TGTGCCAGCAGCAAGATGACACCTTACTCTGGAAACACCATATATTTT. Translated, it gives CASSKMTPYSGNTIYF.

The rearrangement joins TRBV19 to TRBJ1-1, with D unresolved. The germline V gene encodes CDR1 LNHDA and CDR2 SQIVND (reference sequence). Between the trimmed V and J ends, which lost 7 bases and 0 bases, there was a span of 27 bases. The CDR3 contains 19 residues. In DNA form, the CDR3 reads TGTGCCAGTACCCCGCCTTCTTGGGCCAGCCGACCTGTGAACACTGAAGCTTTCTTT. This translates into CASTPPSWASRPVNTEAFF.

In this sample, this clone turned up once. The chain couples TRBV4-2 to TRBJ2-2; possible D gene TRBD2, 7 bases. V lost 4 bases to trimming and J lost 5 bases, with 17 bases between them. Per the germline V gene, CDR1 is LGHNA and CDR2 is YNFKEQ. This CDR3 is built from 16 residues. The CDR3 region is CASSRGGGGWTGELFF. CDR3 in DNA: TGTGCCAGCAGCCGGGGGGGCGGGGGCTGGACCGGGGAGCTGTTTTTT.

This clone was counted a single time. The chain combines TRBV18 with TRBJ2-7, with 11 bases fitting TRBD2. Germline V gene lookup returns CDR1 KGHSH and CDR2 LQKENI. V gave up 3 bases and J gave up 6 bases; unmatched junction bases: 13. The CDR3 length is 17 residues. CDR3 sequence: CASSPYIVAGGPGEQYF. The CDR3, as DNA: TGTGCCAGCTCACCCTACATTGTAGCGGGAGGGCCCGGCGAGCAGTACTTC.

The CDR3 coding sequence is TGTGCCAGCAGGACTTTAGCGGGGGCACGGGACGAGCAGTACTTC. The encoded protein is CASRTLAGARDEQYF. V and J are TRBV27 and TRBJ2-7, with 9 bases that match TRBD2. Germline assignment: CDR1 MNHEY and CDR2 SMNVEV (reference sequence). CDR3 size: 15 residues. V lost 6 bases, J lost 5 bases, and 11 bases stayed unmatched.

The V and J genes are TRBV10-3 and TRBJ1-6, with 7 bases fitting TRBD1. CDR3 length: 14 amino acids. V shed 3 bases and J 7 bases; nucleotides not matched to a gene: 3. The germline V gene has CDR1 ENHRY and CDR2 SYGVKD. The CDR3 sequence is CAISEGDRNSPLHF. The CDR3 DNA reads as TGTGCCATCAGTGAAGGGGACAGAAATTCACCCCTCCACTTT.

The rearrangement links TRBV18 to TRBJ2-5; possibly TRBD2 for D (5 bases). The CDR3 totals 15 residues. Germline values: CDR1 KGHSH, CDR2 LQKENI. V was trimmed by 1 base and J by 5 bases, leaving 14 bases between them. DNA for the CDR3: TGTGCCAGCTCACCACGTACAGCGGACGGGGAGACCCAGTACTTC. Amino acids: CASSPRTADGETQYF. Full variable domain (rest looked up from reference TRBV18 and TRBJ2-5): NAGVMQNPRHLVRRRGQEARLRCSPMKGHSHVYWYRQLPEEGLKFMVYLQKENIIDESGMPKERFSAEFPKEGPSILRIQQVVRGDSAAYFCASSPRTADGETQYFGPGTRLLVL.

V gene TRBV6-1 combines with J gene TRBJ2-5; TRBD1 matches 9 bases. Trimming removed 2 bases from V and 5 bases from J; junction bases left unmatched: 15. Germline CDR1 and CDR2: MNHNS and SASEGT. The CDR3 consists of 18 residues. CDR3 bases: TGTGCCAGCAGTGAAAACATGGGGGACCAAGGACAGGGGGAGACCCAGTACTTC. Residues: CASSENMGDQGQGETQYF.

This clone was picked up one time. This chain links TRBV7-2 with TRBJ1-2; tentatively, D is TRBD1 (5 bases). V lost 1 base and J lost 4, with 13 bases in between. Per the germline V gene, CDR1 is SGHTA and CDR2 is FQGNSA. The CDR3 is 15 residues long. CDR3 amino acids: CASSLVPGMVYGYTF. The CDR3 region has the DNA TGTGCCAGCAGCTTAGTTCCAGGGATGGTCTATGGCTACACCTTC.

Concerning this clone itself: The junction departs from germline at one end; a sequencing error may be responsible. The chain employs TRBV5-1 and TRBJ2-3, with 9 positions matching TRBD1. The germline CDR1 and CDR2 sequences are SGHRS and YFSETQ. The length of the CDR3 is 15 residues. The CDR3 protein is CASNLADRGPDTQYF. The CDR3 DNA follows: TGCGCCAGCAACTTGGCGGACAGGGGACCAGATACGCAGTATTTT.

The chain is built from TRBV6-1 and TRBJ1-5; TRBD1 matches 10 bases. With V trimmed by 5 bases and J by 4 bases, 5 bases remained unmatched. Germline CDR1 MNHNS, CDR2 SASEGT. This CDR3 has 15 amino acids. CDR3 DNA sequence: TGTGCCAGCAGTCCCGGGACAGGGGTTAATCAGCCCCAGCATTTT. Protein product: CASSPGTGVNQPQHF.

This chain uses TRBV18 with TRBJ2-7; 7 bases agree with TRBD1. The CDR3 contains 13 residues. The germline V gene encodes CDR1 KGHSH and CDR2 LQKENI. V gave up 6 bases and J gave up 6 bases; unmatched junction bases: 8. This CDR3 reads CASSQQTGVEQYF. The CDR3 DNA reads as TGTGCCAGCTCGCAACAAACAGGGGTCGAGCAGTACTTC.

The rearrangement links TRBV6-1 to TRBJ1-5; a weak D match, TRBD1 (5 bases). The V end lost 3 bases, the J end lost 0 bases, and 9 bases lay between the germline ends. The CDR3 runs to 15 residues. The germline gives CDR1 MNHNS, CDR2 SASEGT. This chain's CDR3 is CASSDQGLSNQPQHF. The CDR3 DNA is TGTGCCAGCAGTGACCAGGGACTTAGCAATCAGCCCCAGCATTTT.

The rearrangement joins TRBV4-1 to TRBJ1-2; D gene uncertain. The CDR3 spans 13 residues. Between the trimmed V and J ends, which lost 0 bases and 6 bases, there was a span of 8 bases. The germline CDR1 and CDR2 sequences are MGHRA and YSYEKL. CDR3 nucleotide sequence: TGCGCCAGCAGCCAAGATTGGGGAGATGGCTACACCTTC. Encoded protein: CASSQDWGDGYTF.

The chain has TRBV5-4 and TRBJ2-6; 12 nucleotides line up with TRBD1. This CDR3 spans 19 amino acids. Losses at the gene ends were 4 bases for V and 3 bases for J; bases not matched to a gene: 11. CDR1 and CDR2 from the germline V gene are SGHNT and YYREEE (reference sequence). The CDR3 DNA reads as TGTGCCAGCAGCAAGCCTTTGGGACAGGGGGCGAGTGGGGCCAACGTCCTGACTTTC. Amino acids: CASSKPLGQGASGANVLTF.

The chain combines TRBV11-2 with TRBJ2-2; 9 bases map to TRBD2. Germline trimming cut 1 base from V and 8 bases from J; bases unmatched to any gene: 8. CDR1 SGHAT and CDR2 FQNNGV come from the germline V gene. The CDR3 sequence is 16 residues long. Here the CDR3 DNA reads TGTGCCAGCAGCTTAGTACGGGTAGCGGGAGCTGGGGAGCTGTTTTTT. This sequence encodes CASSLVRVAGAGELFF.

CDR3 DNA sequence: TGTGCCAGCAGTTCCGGGACAGGGTTTATCACCCACGAGCAGTACTTC. Residues: CASSSGTGFITHEQYF. The chain recombines TRBV6-6 with TRBJ2-7, with 9 bases matching TRBD1. From germline, CDR1 is MNHNY and CDR2 SVGAGI (reference sequence). V was pared by 4 bases and J by 5 bases, with 12 bases of the junction left unmatched. CDR3 length equals 16 residues.

Written as DNA, the CDR3 is TGTGCCAGCAGCTTAGGACAGGGGAACAATGAGCAGTTCTTC. Encoded protein: CASSLGQGNNEQFF. The chain joins TRBV7-9 to TRBJ2-1; 8 nucleotides match TRBD1. The CDR3 spans 14 residues. J was trimmed by 5 bases and V by 1 base; bases with no gene match: 1. The germline gives CDR1 SEHNR, CDR2 FQNEAQ (reference sequence).

V usage is TRBV29-1 and J usage is TRBJ1-1; D may be TRBD1 (5 bases). The germline CDR1 and CDR2 sequences are SQVTM and ANQGSEA. The CDR3 sequence is 14 residues long. V dropped 3 bases and J dropped 1 base, with 12 bases sitting between them. The CDR3: CSVEGRVANTEAFF. In DNA, the CDR3 is TGCAGCGTTGAGGGCAGGGTGGCGAACACTGAAGCTTTCTTT.

V gene TRBV12-5 combines with J gene TRBJ2-1, with 9 bases that match TRBD2. V was clipped by 11 bases and J by 3 bases; unmatched bases: 11. In germline, CDR1 is LGHNT, CDR2 FRNRAP. CDR3 length equals 15 residues. The DNA of the CDR3 is TGTGCTGGGCAAGGGACTAGCCGGAACTACAATGAGCAGTTCTTC. Translated, it gives CAGQGTSRNYNEQFF.

CDR3 protein: CASSQWGGSTDTQYF. CDR3 sequence (DNA): TGTGCCAGCAGCCAGTGGGGGGGGAGCACAGATACGCAGTATTTT. The chain is built from TRBV7-2 and TRBJ2-3, with 7 bases fitting TRBD2. The J segment lost 0 bases and the V segment lost 5 bases, leaving 5 bases of the junction unmatched. The germline gives CDR1 SGHTA, CDR2 FQGNSA. The CDR3 extends over 15 amino acids.

The rearrangement uses TRBV7-9 and TRBJ2-7, with D possibly being TRBD1 (7 bases). The germline V and J ends were trimmed by 5 bases and 4 bases, with 12 bases remaining between them. CDR1 is SEHNR and CDR2 is FQNEAQ in the germline V gene (reference sequence). The CDR3 length is 13 residues. The CDR3 loop reads CASSAPGGYEQYF. CDR3 nucleotides: TGTGCCAGCAGCGCCCCAGGGGGGTACGAGCAGTACTTC.

The chain has TRBV29-1 and TRBJ2-5; D gene uncertain. Trimming pared 1 base from V and 3 bases from J, leaving 12 bases between. This CDR3 is built from 14 residues. Germline CDR1 and CDR2: SQVTM and ANQGSEA. The CDR3 DNA follows: TGCAGCGTTGAAGGGAGACTGGTGAAAGAGACCCAGTACTTC. It specifies CSVEGRLVKETQYF. The full variable domain, completed using reference TRBV29-1 and TRBJ2-5, is SAVISQKPSRDICQRGTSLTIQCQVDSQVTMMFWYRQQPGQSLTLIATANQGSEATYESGFVIDKFPISRPNLTFSTLTVSNMSPEDSSIYLCSVEGRLVKETQYFGPGTRLLVL.

The sample holds a few counts of this clone. This chain joins TRBV5-1 and TRBJ1-1, with D uncertain. Germline CDR1 SGHRS, CDR2 YFSETQ. This CDR3 has 15 residues. V shed 4 bases and J shed 3 bases, with 16 bases lying between them. CDR3 residues: CASSPESRRDTEAFF. The CDR3 nucleotides are TGCGCCAGCAGCCCCGAGAGCAGGAGGGACACTGAAGCTTTCTTT.